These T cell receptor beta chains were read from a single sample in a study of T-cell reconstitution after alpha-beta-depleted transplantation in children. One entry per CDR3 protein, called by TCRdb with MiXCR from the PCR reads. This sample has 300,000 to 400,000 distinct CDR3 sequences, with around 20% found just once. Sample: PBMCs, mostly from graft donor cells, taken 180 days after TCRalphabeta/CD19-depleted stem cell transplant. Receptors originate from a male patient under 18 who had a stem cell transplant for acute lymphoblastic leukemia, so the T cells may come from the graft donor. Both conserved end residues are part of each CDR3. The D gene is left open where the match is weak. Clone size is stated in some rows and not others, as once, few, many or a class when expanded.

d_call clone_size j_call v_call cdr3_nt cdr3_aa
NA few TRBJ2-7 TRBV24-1 TGTGCCTCCGGCCCCGGGACCACCTGTTATTACGAGCAGTACTTC CASGPGTTCYYEQYF
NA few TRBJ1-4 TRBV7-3 TGTGCCAGCAGCTGGGGAGCTAATGAAAAACTGTTTTTT CASSWGANEKLFF
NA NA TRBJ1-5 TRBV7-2 TGTGCCAGCAGCTTCAAGGGAAATCAGCCCCAGCATTTT CASSFKGNQPQHF
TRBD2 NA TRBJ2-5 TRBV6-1 TGTGCCAGCGCTCGGGGGGGATTC CASARGGF
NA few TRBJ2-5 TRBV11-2 TGTGCCAGCAGCCGCCGGGACTACCAAGAGACCCAGTACTTC CASSRRDYQETQYF
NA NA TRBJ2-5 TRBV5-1 TGCGCCAGCAGCTTGGTTAGCTTTGAGACCCAGTACTTC CASSLVSFETQYF
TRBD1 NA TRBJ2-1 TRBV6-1 TGTGCCAGCAGGAAGGGACAGGTCTTCTACAATGAGCAGTTCTTC CASRKGQVFYNEQFF
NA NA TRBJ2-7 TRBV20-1 TGCAGTGCCAGTCCTGGGCGGGAAGAGCAGTACTTC CSASPGREEQYF
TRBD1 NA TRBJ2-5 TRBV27 TGTGCCAGCAGTTTATGGGGGGGACAGGGGGAGACCCAGTACTTC CASSLWGGQGETQYF
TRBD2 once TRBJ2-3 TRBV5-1 TGCGCCAGCAGCTTGATAGCGGGAGTGGCCACAGATACGCAGTATTTT CASSLIAGVATDTQYF
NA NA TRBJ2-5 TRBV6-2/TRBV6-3 TGTGCCAGCAGTTACGCGGACAGAGAACTTAAAGAGACCCAGTACTTC CASSYADRELKETQYF
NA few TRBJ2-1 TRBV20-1 TGCAGTGCTAGAAAAACGGCGGGCACCTACAATGAGCAGTTCTTC CSARKTAGTYNEQFF
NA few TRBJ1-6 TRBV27 TGTGCCAGCAGTTTGATTGGGTCGTGGACCCTTTCGTATAATTCACCCCTCCACTTT CASSLIGSWTLSYNSPLHF
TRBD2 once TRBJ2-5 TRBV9 TGTGCCAGCAGCGTAGGGGCCGGGACTAGCGGGAGCACTTACCTGGTTACCCAGTACTTC CASSVGAGTSGSTYLVTQYF
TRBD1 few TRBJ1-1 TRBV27 TGTGCCAGCAGGGGACAGGGAAGGACTGAAGCTTTCTTT CASRGQGRTEAFF
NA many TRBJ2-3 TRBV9 TGTGCCAGCAGCCAGCCACCCGGCACAGATACGCAGTATTTT CASSQPPGTDTQYF
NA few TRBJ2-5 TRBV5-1 TGCGCCAGCAGCCTCCAAAGACAGACTCAAGAGACCCAGTACTTC CASSLQRQTQETQYF
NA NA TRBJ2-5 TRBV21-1 TGTGCCAGCAGCAAACTGGGACAGGGGAAAGAGACCCAGTACTTC CASSKLGQGKETQYF
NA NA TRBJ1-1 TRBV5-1 TGCGCCAGCTGGCGGGGGGAAAGTGGGCACACTGAAGCTTTCTTT CASWRGESGHTEAFF
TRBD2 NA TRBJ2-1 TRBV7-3 TGTGCCAGCAGCTACCAAGCGGGAGTTATGGACAATGAGCAGTTCTTC CASSYQAGVMDNEQFF
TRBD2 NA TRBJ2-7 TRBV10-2 TGCGCCACGCGGCGAGCGGGAGGCGGCGAGCAGTACTTC CATRRAGGGEQYF
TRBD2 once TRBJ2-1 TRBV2 TGTGCCAGCCCCTTACTAGCGGGAAAACTCGATTCGCAGTTCTTC CASPLLAGKLDSQFF
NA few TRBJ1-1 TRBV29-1 TGCAGCTCTTGGTCCGAGGCGGGATACGCTTTCTTT CSSWSEAGYAFF
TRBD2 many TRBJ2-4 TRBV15 TGTGCCACCAGCAGGCTAGCGGGAGGTTGGAACATTCAGTACTTC CATSRLAGGWNIQYF
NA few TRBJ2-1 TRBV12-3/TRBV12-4 TGTGCCAGCAGTTTAGGGACAGCTGGTGAGCAGTTCTTC CASSLGTAGEQFF
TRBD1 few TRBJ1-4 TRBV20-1 TGCAGTGCGTGGGACAGGGGCGGAAAACTGTTTTTT CSAWDRGGKLFF
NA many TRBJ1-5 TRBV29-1 TGCAGCGTTGTGGATGGAGGGGACGGGACCCAGCATTTT CSVVDGGDGTQHF
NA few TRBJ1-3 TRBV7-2 TGTGCCAGCAGCCGCGAAAAGAGGGGATACTCTGGAAACACCATATATTTT CASSREKRGYSGNTIYF
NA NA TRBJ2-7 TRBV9 TGTGCCAGCAGCGTAGGAGGCAGGGTGGGTAGCGAGCAGTACTTC CASSVGGRVGSEQYF
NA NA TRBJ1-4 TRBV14 TGTGCCAGCAGCCAAGAGTCGGGAGATCCAACTAATGAAAAACTGTTTTTT CASSQESGDPTNEKLFF
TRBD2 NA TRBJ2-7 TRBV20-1 TGCAGTGCTAGCGGGGGGTTGCCCCCGGGCTCCTACGAGCAGTACTTC CSASGGLPPGSYEQYF
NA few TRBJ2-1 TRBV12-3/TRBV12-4 TGTGCCAGCAGTTTGGGGAGAAACGCCAATGAGCAGTTCTTC CASSLGRNANEQFF
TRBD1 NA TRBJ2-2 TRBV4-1 TGCGCCAGCAGCCGGATGGGACAGGGGAACACCGGGGAGCTGTTTTTT CASSRMGQGNTGELFF
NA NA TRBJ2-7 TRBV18 TGTGCCAGCTCGTCTCCGGGGGGCTATAGCTACGAGCAGTACTTC CASSSPGGYSYEQYF
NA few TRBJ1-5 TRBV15 TGTGCCACCAGCAGAGGGGTGGGTTATAGCAATCAGCCCCAGCATTTT CATSRGVGYSNQPQHF
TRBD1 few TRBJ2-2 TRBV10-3 TGTGCCATCAGTGATAGGACAGGGGGACCCGGGGAGCTGTTTTTT CAISDRTGGPGELFF
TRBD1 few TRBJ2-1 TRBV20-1 TGCAGTGCTACCCGGGGACAGGGGGACAATGAGCAGTTCTTC CSATRGQGDNEQFF
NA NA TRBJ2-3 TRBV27 TGTGCCAGCAGCCCCGGGCTACAAAGGGATACGCAGTATTTT CASSPGLQRDTQYF
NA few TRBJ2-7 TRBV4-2 TGTGCCAGCAGCCCCTATAGCGGATCCTACGAGCAGTACTTC CASSPYSGSYEQYF
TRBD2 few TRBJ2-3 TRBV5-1 TGCGCCAGCAGCTTGGCCACTAGCGGAGCCTATAGCACAGATACGCAGTATTTT CASSLATSGAYSTDTQYF
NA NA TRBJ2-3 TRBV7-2 TGTGCCAGCAGCTTAGAGGGCGGATTCACAGATACGCAGTATTTT CASSLEGGFTDTQYF